This T cell receptor beta chain is from a study of T cells after yellow fever vaccination. Findings and limits, study-wide: CD4 and CD8 compartments shared a small share of clonotypes, likely from convergent recombination.

This clonotype has a handful of counts. Its antigen remains unknown. Template-switching 5'RACE yielded the TCR cDNA; a universal primer site and UMIs were added in the process. TCRdb used MiXCR to reprocess the 5' RACE reads, holding one entry per CDR3 protein. The sample records roughly 500,000 distinct CDR3 sequences, 15% to 20% being singletons. Germline V gene sequence: CDR1 ENHRY, CDR2 SYGVKD. Germline trimming cut 10 bases from V and 7 bases from J; bases unmatched to any gene: 10. CDR3 length: 14 amino acids. The starting material was PBMCs, obtained 15 days after the yellow fever booster vaccination. The sequence was obtained from a man aged 25 to 45 who received the YFV17D yellow fever vaccine. The chain has TRBV10-3 and TRBJ2-2, with 9 bases fitting TRBD1. The CDR3 sequence: CATRTGQGNGELFF. The CDR3, as DNA: TGTGCCACCCGGACCGGACAGGGGAACGGGGAGCTGTTTTTT.